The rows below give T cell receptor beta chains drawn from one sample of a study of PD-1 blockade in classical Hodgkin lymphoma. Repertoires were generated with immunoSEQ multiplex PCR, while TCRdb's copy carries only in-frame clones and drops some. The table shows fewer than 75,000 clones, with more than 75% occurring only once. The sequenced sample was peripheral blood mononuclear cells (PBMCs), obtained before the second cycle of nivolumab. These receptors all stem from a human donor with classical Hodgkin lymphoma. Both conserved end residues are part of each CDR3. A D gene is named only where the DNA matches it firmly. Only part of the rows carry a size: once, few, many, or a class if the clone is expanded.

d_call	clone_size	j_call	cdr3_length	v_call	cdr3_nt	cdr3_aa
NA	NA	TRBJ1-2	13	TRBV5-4	TGTGCCAGCAGCTTGGGCGGGGGAGGCGGCTACACCTTC	CASSLGGGGGYTF
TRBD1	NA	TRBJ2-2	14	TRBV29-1	TGCAGCGCCCGCGAAGGGGGCTTCCCCGGGGAGCTGTTTTTT	CSAREGGFPGELFF
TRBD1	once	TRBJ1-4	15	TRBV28	TGTGCCAGCAGATACGCCGGGACAGGCAATGAAAAACTGTTTTTT	CASRYAGTGNEKLFF
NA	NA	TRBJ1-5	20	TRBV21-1	TGTGCCAGCAGCAAAGTGATGGCAGGGGTAGGTCATGGCCCCAATCAGCCCCAGCATTTT	CASSKVMAGVGHGPNQPQHF
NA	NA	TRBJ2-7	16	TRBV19	TGTGCCAGTAGTCAGTTCCGGGACGGAAGAACCTACGAGCAGTACTTC	CASSQFRDGRTYEQYF
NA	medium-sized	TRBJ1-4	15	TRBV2	TGTGCCAGCATTAGAGGAACAACTTCTAATGAAAAACTGTTTTTT	CASIRGTTSNEKLFF
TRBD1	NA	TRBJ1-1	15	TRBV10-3	TGTGCCATCAGTCCCCGGGACAGAATAGGAACTGAAGCTTTCTTT	CAISPRDRIGTEAFF
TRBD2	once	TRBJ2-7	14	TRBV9	TGTGCCAGCACCAGGACTAGCGGGGTCAACGAGCAGTACTTC	CASTRTSGVNEQYF
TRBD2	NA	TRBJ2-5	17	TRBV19	TGTGCCAGTAGTTCACCGGGACTAGCGGGGGGGCAAGAGACCCAGTACTTC	CASSSPGLAGGQETQYF
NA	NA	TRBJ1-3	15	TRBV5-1	TGCGCCAGCAGGTTCGGCCCGGGCTCTGGAAACACCATATATTTT	CASRFGPGSGNTIYF
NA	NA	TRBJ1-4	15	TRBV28	TGTGCCAGCAGTAAGGACACAGGGCCAAATGAAAAACTGTTTTTT	CASSKDTGPNEKLFF
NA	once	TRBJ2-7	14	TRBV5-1	TGCGCCAGCAGCTTGGCGGGGGTTTCCTACGAGCAGTACTTC	CASSLAGVSYEQYF
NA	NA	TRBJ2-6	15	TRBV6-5	TGTGCCAGCAAAGAAGGGGGTTCTGGGGCCAACGTCCTGACTTTC	CASKEGGSGANVLTF
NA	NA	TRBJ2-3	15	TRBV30	TGTGCCTGGAGATCCGGGGTAGGAGGCGGAGATACGCAGTATTTT	CAWRSGVGGGDTQYF
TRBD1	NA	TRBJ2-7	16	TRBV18	TGTGCCAGCTCACCACAGGGACAGCGGAATGCCTACGAGCAGTACTTC	CASSPQGQRNAYEQYF
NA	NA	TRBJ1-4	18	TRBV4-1	TGCGCCAGCAGCCACGGAGGAAGGCCCCCTATGAGGGATGAAAAACTGTTTTTT	CASSHGGRPPMRDEKLFF
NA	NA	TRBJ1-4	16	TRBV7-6	TGTGCCAGCAGCCCTGGGGGGCCCAGGGTTGGTGAAAAACTGTTTTTT	CASSPGGPRVGEKLFF
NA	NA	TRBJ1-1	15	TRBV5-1	TGCGCCAGCAGCTACTCTCAGGGCTGGGACACTGAAGCTTTCTTT	CASSYSQGWDTEAFF
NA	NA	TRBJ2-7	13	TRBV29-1	TGCAGCGTTGTTTGGATGTACTCCTACGAGCAGTACTTC	CSVVWMYSYEQYF
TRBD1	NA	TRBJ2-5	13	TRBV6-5	TGTGCCAGCAGGCAGACAGGGATGGAGACCCAGTACTTC	CASRQTGMETQYF
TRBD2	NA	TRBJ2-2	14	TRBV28	TGTGCCAGCAAACTAGCGGGGGACACCGGGGAGCTGTTTTTT	CASKLAGDTGELFF
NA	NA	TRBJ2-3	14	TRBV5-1	TGCGCCAGCAGCTTGGAGGTTCACACAGATACGCAGTATTTT	CASSLEVHTDTQYF
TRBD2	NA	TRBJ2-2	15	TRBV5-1	TGCGCCAGCAGCAGCGGACTAGCGGGCACCGGGGAGCTGTTTTTT	CASSSGLAGTGELFF
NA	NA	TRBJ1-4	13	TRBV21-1	TGTGCCAGGCACAGGGGGACAAGGGAAAAACTGTTTTTT	CARHRGTREKLFF
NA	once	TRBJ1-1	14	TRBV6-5	TGTGCCAGCAGTTACAGGGAATCAAGGACTGAAGCTTTCTTT	CASSYRESRTEAFF
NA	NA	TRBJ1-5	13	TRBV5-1	TGCGCCAGCAGCCCCGGGCCAGATCAGCCCCAGCATTTT	CASSPGPDQPQHF
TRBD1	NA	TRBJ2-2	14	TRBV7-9	TGTGCCAGCAGGAAAGACAGGGAAATCGGGGAGCTGTTTTTT	CASRKDREIGELFF
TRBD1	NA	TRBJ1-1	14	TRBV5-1	TGCGCCAGCAGCTTGGCTAGGGGGCAAACTGAAGCTTTCTTT	CASSLARGQTEAFF
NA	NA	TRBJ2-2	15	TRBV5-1	TGCGCCAGCAGTCCCACCGGGACCTCCACCGGGGAGCTGTTTTTT	CASSPTGTSTGELFF
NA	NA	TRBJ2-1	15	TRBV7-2	TGTGCCAGCAGCTTAATACGGGGACTGATGAATGAGCAGTTCTTC	CASSLIRGLMNEQFF
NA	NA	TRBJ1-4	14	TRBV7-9	TGTGCCAGCAGCTTCGTAGGGGCCGTTGAAAAACTGTTTTTT	CASSFVGAVEKLFF
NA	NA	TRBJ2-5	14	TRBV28	TGTGCCAGCAGTTTAGGACGGCTGGAAGAGACCCAGTACTTC	CASSLGRLEETQYF
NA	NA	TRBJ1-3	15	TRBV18	TGTGCCAGCTCACCAAGGGTAGACGCTGGAAACACCATATATTTT	CASSPRVDAGNTIYF
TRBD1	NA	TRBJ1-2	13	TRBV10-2	TGCGCCAGCAGTACTGACAGGGGCTATGGCTACACCTTC	CASSTDRGYGYTF
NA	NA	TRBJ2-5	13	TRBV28	TGTGCCAGCAGTTTGTCGGCACCACGGGCCCAGTACTTC	CASSLSAPRAQYF
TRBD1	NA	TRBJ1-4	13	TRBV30	TGTGCCTGGAGTGTAGGGGGCAATGAAAAACTGTTTTTT	CAWSVGGNEKLFF
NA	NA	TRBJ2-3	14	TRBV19	TGTGCCAGTAGTAATGGCAGGTCTATGGATACGCAGTATTTT	CASSNGRSMDTQYF
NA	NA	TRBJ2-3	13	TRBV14	TGTGCCAGCAGCCTTGTGCAGACAGATACGCAGTATTTT	CASSLVQTDTQYF
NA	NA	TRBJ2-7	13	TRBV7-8	TGTGCCAGCAGCTTAGTACAGCAGTACGAGCAGTACTTC	CASSLVQQYEQYF
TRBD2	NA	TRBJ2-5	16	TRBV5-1	TGCGCCAGCAGCGCCCTGGCTAGCGGGGTTGGGGAGACCCAGTACTTC	CASSALASGVGETQYF
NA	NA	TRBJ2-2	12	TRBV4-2	TGTGCCAGCAGCCAAACCACCGGGGAGCTGTTTTTT	CASSQTTGELFF